Listed here is a single TCR beta chain. The study ran its PCR with 60 Vbeta and 13 Jbeta primers. The protocol was immunoSEQ multiplex PCR, while the TCRdb copy is restricted to in-frame clones and leaves out a portion. The sample yields around 140,000 clones, of which the top ten take up approximately 1%. This record comes from a study of cytomegalovirus exposure and HLA in healthy donors. The CDR3 runs to 12 residues. The ends were cut back, 4 bases at V and 7 bases at J, with 11 bases in the middle. Sequenced sample: PBMCs. The chain is built from TRBV23-1 and TRBJ2-7; TRBD1 is a possible D gene (6 bases). TRBV23-1 is assigned to the ORF class and has an uncertain function. The TCR comes from a male donor in good health and CMV-seronegative. In nucleotides, the CDR3 is TGCGCCAGCAGTCCCGGAACAGGGGAGCAGTACTTC. Its translation: CASSPGTGEQYF.